Listed here are 13 T cell receptor beta chains from one sample, sequenced in a study of blood T cells in healthy people across ages (dated by TCRdb to the mid-2010s). The library was built by means of 5' RACE. This sample was sequenced with an Illumina HiSeq 2500. A second PCR of roughly 7 to 12 cycles was run with a J-beta primer mix and a sample-barcoded 5' primer. Starting from the raw public reads, TCRdb applied fastp trimming at Q25, assembled clones with MiXCR and retained in-frame beta chains. CDR3 protein sequences are deduplicated, and each keeps its most common genes and DNA. This sample holds 980,000 or so distinct CDR3 sequences; 48% were observed only once. The top ten hold 13% of the sample. Sequenced: blood. Receptors were obtained from a man aged 25-45 years in good health.

V gene TRBV4-1 combines with J gene TRBJ1-3; D is unclear. The length of the CDR3 is 17 residues. Germline V gene sequence: CDR1 MGHRA, CDR2 YSYEKL. The V end lost 0 bases, the J end lost 2 bases, and 14 bases lay between the germline ends. The CDR3 nucleotides read TGCGCCAGCAGCCAAGATTTTTTACAGAGCACTGGAAACACCATATATTTT. This translates into CASSQDFLQSTGNTIYF.

V gene TRBV20-1 combines with J gene TRBJ1-3; the D is unclear. V gave up 3 bases and J gave up 0 bases, with 15 bases separating them. Germline lookup yields CDR1 DFQATT and CDR2 SNEGSKA (reference sequence). The CDR3 sequence is 16 residues long. The CDR3 is CSASPAVRSSGNTIYF. The CDR3 DNA follows: TGCAGTGCTAGTCCTGCAGTCAGGAGCTCTGGAAACACCATATATTTT.

The V and J genes are TRBV7-8 and TRBJ1-2, with TRBD1 matching over 9 bases. Trimming at V came to 5 bases and at J to 4 bases, leaving 8 bases not matched to a gene. The CDR3 spans 15 residues. The germline V gene encodes CDR1 SGHVS and CDR2 FQNEAQ. CDR3: CASSMTSTGGYGYTF. CDR3 coding DNA: TGTGCCAGCAGCATGACCTCGACAGGGGGCTATGGCTACACCTTC.

The chain is built from TRBV20-1 and TRBJ1-4; 7 positions match TRBD1. With 2 bases clipped from V and 7 bases from J, the junction kept 10 bases outside the gene matches. Per germline, CDR1 DFQATT and CDR2 SNEGSKA (reference sequence). The CDR3 consists of 15 residues. As DNA, the CDR3 is TGCAGTGCTAGAAATGGACAGGACGGTCGTGAAAAACTGTTTTTT. It specifies CSARNGQDGREKLFF.

The chain uses TRBV7-3 and TRBJ2-3, with 7 bases fitting TRBD1. CDR1 SGHTA and CDR2 FQGTGA come from the germline V gene. The CDR3 loop spans 16 amino acids. The V gene end was trimmed by 0 bases and the J gene end by 4 bases; junction bases not matched to a gene: 7. The CDR3 DNA sequence: TGTGCCAGCAGCTTAACTGTAGGGGGCGCGGCAGATACGCAGTATTTT. Translation gives CASSLTVGGAADTQYF. Together with reference TRBV7-3 and TRBJ2-3, the CDR3 gives the full variable domain: GAGVSQTPSNKVTEKGKYVELRCDPISGHTALYWYRQSLGQGPEFLIYFQGTGAADDSGLPNDRFFAVRPEGSVSTLKIQRTERGDSAVYLCASSLTVGGAADTQYFGPGTRLTVL.

The V gene is TRBV6-5, the J gene TRBJ2-5; 7 bases match TRBD2. The J call is in doubt because the DNA end fits TRBJ2-7 better. Per the germline V gene, CDR1 is MNHEY and CDR2 is SVGAGI. CDR3 length: 16 residues. CDR3 loop: CASSFLHGGSSYEQYF. The CDR3 DNA is TGTGCCAGCAGTTTCCTCCACGGCGGGAGCAGTTACGAGCAGTACTTC.

The J gene is TRBJ2-5, the V gene TRBV6-5; D tentatively fits TRBD1 or TRBD2 (5 bases each). The end of the DNA fits TRBJ2-4 better, so the J call may be wrong. Germline loops: CDR1 MNHEY, CDR2 SVGAGI. This CDR3 is 15 amino acids long. The DNA for the CDR3 is TGTGCCAGCAGTTACTCGAGAGGGGTGGGAAACATTCAGTACTTC. It yields the protein CASSYSRGVGNIQYF.

This chain uses TRBV6-6 with TRBJ1-2, with 7 bases that match TRBD1. The germline V gene has CDR1 MNHNY and CDR2 SVGAGI (reference sequence). Trimming removed 4 bases from V and 5 bases from J; junction bases left unmatched: 10. The CDR3 length is 15 residues. The CDR3 bases are TGTGCCAGCAGTTGTGCGCCAGGGGGAATGTATGGCTACACCTTC. It is translated as CASSCAPGGMYGYTF.

V and J are TRBV4-2 and TRBJ2-3, with 9 bases lining up with TRBD2. The length of the CDR3 is 15 residues. The ends lost 4 bases at V and 4 bases at J; junction bases unmatched: 6. CDR1 and CDR2 from the germline V gene are LGHNA and YNFKEQ. CDR3 bases: TGTGCCAGCAGCCGGTCTAGCGGGGTCGCAGATACGCAGTATTTT. Translating gives CASSRSSGVADTQYF.

This clonotype was detected only a few times. The chain combines TRBV7-9 with TRBJ1-6, with 8 bases lining up with TRBD1. After removal of 0 bases from V and 7 bases from J, the junction contained 14 bases not matched to a gene. CDR3 length: 19 residues. The germline gives CDR1 SEHNR, CDR2 FQNEAQ (reference sequence). The CDR3 is CASSLAILNRGGKNSPLHF. The CDR3 DNA sequence: TGTGCCAGCAGCTTAGCGATCTTGAACAGGGGGGGAAAGAATTCACCCCTCCACTTT.

This chain connects TRBV7-3 to TRBJ2-1; D may be TRBD1 (5 bases). Trimming removed 5 bases at V and 3 bases at J, with 14 bases between. Germline CDR1 and CDR2: SGHTA and FQGTGA. The CDR3 spans 15 residues. The CDR3 DNA is TGTGCCAGCAGCCTACAGGTCTCGGGCTACAATGAGCAGTTCTTC. Protein product: CASSLQVSGYNEQFF.

This chain connects TRBV27 to TRBJ1-1; a possible D gene is TRBD1 (5 bases). Germline V gene lookup returns CDR1 MNHEY and CDR2 SMNVEV (reference sequence). V was pared by 4 bases and J by 6 bases, with 15 bases between. This CDR3 has 14 residues. The CDR3: CASSSRAGLPEAFF. The CDR3 region has the DNA TGTGCCAGCAGTTCCCGGGCAGGGCTCCCTGAAGCTTTCTTT.

The chain carries TRBV4-1 and TRBJ1-4; unclear D gene. The CDR3 totals 15 residues. V lost 0 bases, J lost 7 bases, and 12 bases lay in between. Looked up from germline, CDR1 is MGHRA and CDR2 is YSYEKL. The CDR3 bases are TGCGCCAGCAGCCAAGATCTCATTGGAGGTGAAAAACTGTTTTTT. This encodes CASSQDLIGGEKLFF.